The 26 T cell receptor beta chains below all came from one sample that was sequenced in a study of CD8+ T cells in alopecia areata. Investigators isolated RNA and reverse transcribed it into cDNA to act as the sequencing template. Using immunoSEQ multiplex PCR, the repertoire was profiled, and TCRdb retains in-frame clones only, with some absent. There are around 190,000 clones in the sample; around three fifths occur only once, and roughly 4.2% lies in the top ten. The treatment here: oral pan-JAK inhibitor, 5-10 mg twice daily. This specimen consisted of CD4+ T cells sorted from blood, obtained at week 4, from a patient treated with tofacitinib. All receptors come from a human donor with alopecia areata.

The rearrangement joins TRBV6-6 to TRBJ1-1; D ambiguous. The V and J ends lost 2 bases and 8 bases respectively, with 9 bases between them. Germline loops: CDR1 MNHNY, CDR2 SVGAGI (reference sequence). The CDR3 runs 12 residues. As DNA, the CDR3 is TGTGCCAGCAGTTACCTCGGACGAGAAGCTTTCTTT. This sequence encodes CASSYLGREAFF.

The rearrangement uses TRBV7-2 and TRBJ1-5, with a weak D call TRBD1 (6 bases). Germline values: CDR1 SGHTA, CDR2 FQGNSA. The CDR3 sequence is 15 residues long. The ends were cut back, 2 bases at V and 6 bases at J, with 14 bases in the middle. As DNA, the CDR3 is TGTGCCAGCAGCTTAAGGGGGGCCTTGAGTCAGCCCCAGCATTTT. This codes for CASSLRGALSQPQHF. The variable domain in full, completed from reference TRBV7-2 and TRBJ1-5, reads GAGVSQSPSNKVTEKGKDVELRCDPISGHTALYWYRQSLGQGLEFLIYFQGNSAPDKSGLPSDRFSAERTGGSVSTLTIQRTQQEDSAVYLCASSLRGALSQPQHFGDGTRLSIL.

A single count supports this clone. The V and J genes are TRBV30 and TRBJ2-2; no clear D. The germline V and J ends were trimmed by 0 bases and 1 base, with 9 bases remaining between them. The germline CDR1 and CDR2 sequences are GTSNPN and SVGIG (reference sequence). This CDR3 is built from 15 residues. The CDR3: CAWSVLVGNTGELFF. The CDR3 nucleotides are TGTGCCTGGAGTGTATTGGTGGGGAACACCGGGGAGCTGTTTTTT.

The J gene is TRBJ2-5, the V gene TRBV7-6; D is undetermined. The germline V gene has CDR1 SGHVS and CDR2 FNYEAQ. The ends were cut back, 1 base at V and 2 bases at J, with 5 bases in the middle. The CDR3 consists of 13 residues. CDR3 region: CASSLGVQETQYF. The CDR3 region has the DNA TGTGCCAGCAGCTTAGGGGTACAAGAGACCCAGTACTTC.

The chain links TRBV9 to TRBJ2-3, with D perhaps matching TRBD1 (6 bases). Trimming shortened V by 2 bases and J by 0 bases, and 13 bases separated the two germline ends. The V gene's germline CDR1 is SGDLS and CDR2 YYNGEE. This CDR3 is built from 16 residues. For the CDR3, the DNA is TGTGCCAGCAGCGTCATGGGACAAACTAGCACAGATACGCAGTATTTT. Its translation: CASSVMGQTSTDTQYF.

The chain is built from TRBV9 and TRBJ2-1; 8 bases align to TRBD2. The germline V gene has CDR1 SGDLS and CDR2 YYNGEE. V lost 4 bases and J lost 6; bases outside the gene matches: 12. The CDR3 sequence is 16 residues long. CDR3 sequence: CASSMYSGTNTNEQFF. CDR3 coding DNA: TGTGCCAGCAGCATGTATAGCGGGACTAACACCAATGAGCAGTTCTTC.

This clone was counted only a few times. In DNA, the CDR3 is TGTGCCAGCAGAGAGCGGGGGACCCGCTACGAGCAGTACTTC. Its translation is CASRERGTRYEQYF. This chain connects TRBV2 to TRBJ2-7, with TRBD2 matching 8 bases. This CDR3 has 14 amino acids. The germline V gene encodes CDR1 SNHLY and CDR2 FYNNEI. Germline trimming cut 6 bases from V and 3 bases from J; bases unmatched to any gene: 7.

This clone has just one count. This sequence joins TRBV29-1 and TRBJ2-5; D may match TRBD1 or TRBD2 (5 bases each). CDR1 is SQVTM and CDR2 is ANQGSEA in the germline V gene. Trimming left V 3 bases short and J 2 bases short, with 10 bases between. This CDR3 region has 13 residues. The CDR3 coding sequence is TGCAGCGTTGACGGGGCGGAGCAAGAGACCCAGTACTTC. Translating it yields CSVDGAEQETQYF.

The rearrangement links TRBV9 to TRBJ2-1; D possibly corresponds to TRBD1 (5 bases). The germline V and J ends were trimmed by 3 bases and 2 bases, with 12 bases remaining between them. Germline V gene lookup returns CDR1 SGDLS and CDR2 YYNGEE. The CDR3 spans 15 residues. This chain's CDR3 is CASSAQGGAYNEQFF. DNA of the CDR3: TGTGCCAGCAGCGCCCAGGGTGGGGCCTACAATGAGCAGTTCTTC.

The rearrangement uses TRBV6-1 and TRBJ2-3; no definite D call. The CDR3 is 11 amino acids. The ends were cut back, 5 bases at V and 4 bases at J, with 4 bases in the middle. The germline gives CDR1 MNHNS, CDR2 SASEGT. The CDR3 DNA reads as TGTGCCAGCAGTTCAGCAGATACGCAGTATTTT. Its translation: CASSSADTQYF.

In its sample, this clone was seen once. CDR3 amino acids: CASGGQGQQPQHF. CDR3 DNA sequence: TGTGCCAGTGGAGGACAGGGCCAGCAGCCCCAGCATTTT. This chain links TRBV19 with TRBJ1-5; 8 bases line up with TRBD1. The trim removed 8 bases at V and 7 bases at J, leaving 7 bases unmatched. This CDR3 comprises 13 residues. The germline CDR1 and CDR2 sequences are LNHDA and SQIVND (reference sequence).

This clone was counted between two and nine times. This chain joins TRBV4-2 and TRBJ1-3; the D is unclear. The CDR3 runs to 17 residues. CDR1 is LGHNA, CDR2 YNFKEQ, per germline. V was shortened by 0 bases and J by 1 base, with 13 bases between the two germline ends. The CDR3 is CASSQEPRADSGNTIYF. The CDR3, as DNA: TGTGCCAGCAGCCAAGAACCTCGGGCAGATTCTGGAAACACCATATATTTT.

The gene calls are TRBV30 and TRBJ1-1, with 7 bases matching TRBD1. Germline V gene data show CDR1 as GTSNPN and CDR2 as SVGIG (reference sequence). The CDR3 sequence is 14 residues long. Germline trimming cut 3 bases from V and 4 bases from J; bases unmatched to any gene: 8. CDR3 protein: CAWREGARSTEAFF. The CDR3 DNA sequence: TGTGCCTGGAGGGAGGGGGCGCGAAGCACTGAAGCTTTCTTT.

The rearrangement links TRBV30 to TRBJ1-1; possibly TRBD1 for D (5 bases). V was clipped by 5 bases and J by 9 bases, with 13 bases between them. The CDR3 is 11 amino acids. In germline, CDR1 is GTSNPN, CDR2 SVGIG (reference sequence). Written as DNA, the CDR3 is TGTGCCTGGGACCGGGGGGGGAAAGCTTTCTTT. It translates to CAWDRGGKAFF. The full variable domain, with the rest looked up from reference TRBV30 and TRBJ1-1, is SQTIHQWPATLVQPVGSPLSLECTVEGTSNPNLYWYRQAAGRGLQLLFYSVGIGQISSEVPQNLSASRPQDRQFILSSKKLLLSDSGFYLCAWDRGGKAFFGQGTRLTVV.

Notes on this clone: The same CDR3 arises from other DNA sequences in this sample as well. The chain couples TRBV18 to TRBJ2-5, with D uncertain. This CDR3 is 12 amino acids long. CDR1 KGHSH and CDR2 LQKENI come from the germline V gene. V shed 3 bases and J shed 5 bases, with 7 bases lying between them. CDR3 coding DNA: TGTGCCAGCTCACCCCTGGGGGAGACCCAGTACTTC. Protein: CASSPLGETQYF.

The J gene is TRBJ2-2, the V gene TRBV29-1; TRBD1 matches 10 bases. The junction had 7 bases not matched to a gene; V was cut back by 8 bases and J by 1 base. Germline V lookup: CDR1 SQVTM, CDR2 ANQGSEA. The CDR3 runs 15 residues. CDR3 DNA sequence: TGCAGCATCCGACAGGGGGCAGGGAACACCGGGGAGCTGTTTTTT. Amino acid sequence: CSIRQGAGNTGELFF.

A few counts support this clone. The chain uses TRBV7-2 and TRBJ1-4, with a weak D call TRBD1 (6 bases). Germline CDR1 and CDR2: SGHTA and FQGNSA. This CDR3 region has 16 residues. Trimming stripped 5 bases from V and 9 bases from J, with 22 bases between. CDR3 in amino acids: CASSRWGAGEIKKLFF. CDR3 sequence (DNA): TGTGCCAGCAGCCGATGGGGGGCCGGTGAAATTAAAAAACTGTTTTTT.

The V call is TRBV11-2, the J call TRBJ2-6; tentative D call: TRBD1 (5 bases). With 1 base removed from V and 4 bases from J, the gap between germline ends came to 14 bases. The CDR3 runs to 17 residues. Germline V gene data show CDR1 as SGHAT and CDR2 as FQNNGV. The CDR3 region has the DNA TGTGCCAGCAGCTTAGTAGTCTCAGGGCACGGGGCCAACGTCCTGACTTTC. Residues: CASSLVVSGHGANVLTF.

This chain joins TRBV5-1 and TRBJ2-7; D call uncertain. There are 15 residues in the CDR3. Trimming cost V 0 bases and J 3 bases, with 13 bases left between them. Germline-derived CDR1 and CDR2 are SGHRS and YFSETQ. The CDR3 bases are TGCGCCAGCAGCTTGGGGGAAAGGGAACGCTACGAGCAGTACTTC. This encodes CASSLGERERYEQYF.

This chain joins TRBV7-2 and TRBJ2-7; D call uncertain. The CDR3 consists of 14 residues. Trimming cost V 1 base and J 2 bases, with 9 bases left between them. The germline gives CDR1 SGHTA, CDR2 FQGNSA. The CDR3 DNA reads as TGTGCCAGCAGCTTAGGAGGCAGTACCTACGAGCAGTACTTC. This encodes CASSLGGSTYEQYF.

The gene calls are TRBV27 and TRBJ2-3, with D possibly being TRBD2 (5 bases). This CDR3 has 15 residues. Germline loops: CDR1 MNHEY, CDR2 SMNVEV (reference sequence). V was shortened by 10 bases and J by 5 bases, with 22 bases between the two germline ends. The DNA of the CDR3 is TGTGCCACCTCGGGCCGGCGCGCCGGGAAAGATACGCAGTATTTT. It specifies CATSGRRAGKDTQYF.

The chain is built from TRBV7-2 and TRBJ1-5; possibly TRBD1 for D (6 bases). The length of the CDR3 is 16 residues. Trimming shortened V by 2 bases and J by 5 bases, and 16 bases separated the two germline ends. The germline V gene has CDR1 SGHTA and CDR2 FQGNSA. The CDR3 coding sequence is TGTGCCAGCAGCTTATACGGAGGACAGTCCGATCAGCCCCAGCATTTT. Amino acid sequence: CASSLYGGQSDQPQHF.

The CDR3 spells CASSDGLSGNTIYF. CDR3 sequence (DNA): TGTGCCAGCAGTGATGGGTTGTCTGGAAACACCATATATTTT. J is TRBJ1-3 and V is TRBV25-1; no reliable D call. V was clipped by 3 bases and J by 1 base, with 7 bases between them. The CDR3 sequence is 14 residues long. Germline CDR1 reads MGHDK; CDR2 reads SYGVNS.

This clone was seen a handful of times. The gene calls are TRBV15 and TRBJ2-7; 12 bases line up with TRBD1. The CDR3 has 15 amino acids. CDR1 LNHNV and CDR2 YYDKDF come from the germline V gene (reference sequence). The V gene end was trimmed by 1 base and the J gene end by 5 bases; junction bases not matched to a gene: 3. The CDR3 spells CATSRGGTGGHEQYF. In nucleotides, the CDR3 is TGTGCCACCAGCAGAGGGGGGACAGGGGGCCACGAGCAGTACTTC. The entire variable domain, with the rest obtained from reference TRBV15 and TRBJ2-7, is as follows: DAMVIQNPRYQVTQFGKPVTLSCSQTLNHNVMYWYQQKSSQAPKLLFHYYDKDFNNEADTPDNFQSRRPNTSFCFLDIRSPGLGDTAMYLCATSRGGTGGHEQYFGPGTRLTVT.

V gene TRBV29-1 combines with J gene TRBJ1-4; D ambiguous. CDR3 size: 11 residues. Germline-derived CDR1 and CDR2 are SQVTM and ANQGSEA. V dropped 6 bases and J dropped 10 bases, with 12 bases sitting between them. The CDR3 protein is CSVVGRPKLFF. CDR3 coding DNA: TGCAGCGTGGTCGGCAGGCCAAAACTGTTTTTT.

The rearrangement joins TRBV19 to TRBJ1-1, with no clear D. Trimming pared 8 bases from V and 0 bases from J, leaving 7 bases between. The CDR3 consists of 12 residues. CDR1 and CDR2 from the germline V gene are LNHDA and SQIVND (reference sequence). This CDR3 is CASGRLNTEAFF. Written as DNA, the CDR3 is TGTGCCAGTGGTCGGTTGAACACTGAAGCTTTCTTT.